This T cell receptor beta chain derives from a study of control samples from healthy donors and cancer patients. Clones were sequenced by immunoSEQ multiplex PCR, and TCRdb holds only the in-frame ones, with some missing. This sample has about 75,000 clones, with approximately 88% found just once. V lost 1 base, J lost 0 bases, and 9 bases lay in between. CDR1 SGHDN and CDR2 FVKESK come from the germline V gene. The length of the CDR3 is 15 residues. The receptor was isolated from a man in his fifties in good health. Sequences were obtained from blood. The rearrangement joins TRBV14 to TRBJ2-5; the D is unclear. The CDR3 is CASSQGSRYQETQYF. CDR3 DNA sequence: TGTGCCAGCAGCCAAGGGTCCAGGTACCAAGAGACCCAGTACTTC.